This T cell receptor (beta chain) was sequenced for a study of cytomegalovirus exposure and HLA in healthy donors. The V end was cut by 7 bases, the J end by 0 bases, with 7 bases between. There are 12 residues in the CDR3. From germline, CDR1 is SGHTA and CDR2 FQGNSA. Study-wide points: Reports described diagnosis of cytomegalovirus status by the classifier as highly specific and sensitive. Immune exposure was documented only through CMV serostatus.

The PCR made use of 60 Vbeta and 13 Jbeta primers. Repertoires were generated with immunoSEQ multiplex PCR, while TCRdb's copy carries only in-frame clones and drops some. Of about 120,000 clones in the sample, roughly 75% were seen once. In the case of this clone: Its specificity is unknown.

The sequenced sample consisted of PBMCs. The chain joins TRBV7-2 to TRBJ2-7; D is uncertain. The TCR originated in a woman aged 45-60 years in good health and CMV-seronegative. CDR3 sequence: CASTHYSYEQYF. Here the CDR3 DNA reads TGTGCCAGCACCCACTACTCCTACGAGCAGTACTTC.